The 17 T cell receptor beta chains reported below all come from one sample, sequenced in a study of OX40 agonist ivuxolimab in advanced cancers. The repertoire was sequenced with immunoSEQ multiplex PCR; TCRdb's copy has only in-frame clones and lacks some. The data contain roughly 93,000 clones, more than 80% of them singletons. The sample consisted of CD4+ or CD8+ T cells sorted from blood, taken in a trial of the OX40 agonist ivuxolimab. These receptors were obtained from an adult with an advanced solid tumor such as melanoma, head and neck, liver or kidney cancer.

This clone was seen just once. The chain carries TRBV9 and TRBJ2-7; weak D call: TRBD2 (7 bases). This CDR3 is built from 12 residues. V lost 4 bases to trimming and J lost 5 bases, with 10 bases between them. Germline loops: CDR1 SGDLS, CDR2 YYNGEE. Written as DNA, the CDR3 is TGTGCCAGCAGCCGGGGGGCCAACGAGCAGTACTTC. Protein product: CASSRGANEQYF.

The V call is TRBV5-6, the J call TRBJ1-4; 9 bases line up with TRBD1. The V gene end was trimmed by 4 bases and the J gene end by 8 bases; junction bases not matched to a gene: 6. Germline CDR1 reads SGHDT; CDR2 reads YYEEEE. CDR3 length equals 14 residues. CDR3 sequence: CASSQGTGQEKLFF. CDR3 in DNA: TGTGCCAGCAGCCAGGGGACAGGGCAGGAAAAACTGTTTTTT.

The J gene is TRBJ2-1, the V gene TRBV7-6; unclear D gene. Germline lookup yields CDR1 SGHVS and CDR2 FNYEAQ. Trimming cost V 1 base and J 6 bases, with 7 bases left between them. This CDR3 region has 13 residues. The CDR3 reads CASSLEGFNEQFF. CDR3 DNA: TGTGCCAGCAGCTTAGAAGGATTCAATGAGCAGTTCTTC.

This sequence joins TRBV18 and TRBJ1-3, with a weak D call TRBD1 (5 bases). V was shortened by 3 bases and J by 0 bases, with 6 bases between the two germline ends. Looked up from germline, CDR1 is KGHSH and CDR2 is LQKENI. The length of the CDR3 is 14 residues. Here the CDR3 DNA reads TGTGCCAGCTCACCGGGGACCTCTGGAAACACCATATATTTT. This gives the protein CASSPGTSGNTIYF.

CDR3 DNA sequence: TGTGCCAGCAGCTTAGGCAATCAGCCCCAGCATTTT. It encodes CASSLGNQPQHF. V gene TRBV7-2 combines with J gene TRBJ1-5; D gene unclear. The CDR3 loop spans 12 amino acids. Between the trimmed V and J ends, which lost 1 base and 2 bases, there was a span of 0 bases. Germline lookup yields CDR1 SGHTA and CDR2 FQGNSA.

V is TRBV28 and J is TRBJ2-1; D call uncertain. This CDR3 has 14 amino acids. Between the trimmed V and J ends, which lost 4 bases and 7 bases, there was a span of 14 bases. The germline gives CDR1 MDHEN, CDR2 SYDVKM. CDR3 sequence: CASSSPSPGNEQFF. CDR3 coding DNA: TGTGCCAGCAGTTCCCCTTCCCCAGGAAATGAGCAGTTCTTC.

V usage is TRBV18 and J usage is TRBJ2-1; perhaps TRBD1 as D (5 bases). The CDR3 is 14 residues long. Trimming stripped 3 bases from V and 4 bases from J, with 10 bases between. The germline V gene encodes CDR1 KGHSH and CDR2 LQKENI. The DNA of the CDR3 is TGTGCCAGCTCACCGAAGACAGAATACAATGAGCAGTTCTTC. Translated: CASSPKTEYNEQFF.

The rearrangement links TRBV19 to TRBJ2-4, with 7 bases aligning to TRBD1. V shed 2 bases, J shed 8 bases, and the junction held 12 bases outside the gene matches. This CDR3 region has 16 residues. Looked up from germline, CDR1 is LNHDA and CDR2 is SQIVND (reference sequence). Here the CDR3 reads CASSIPWDSQEYIQYF. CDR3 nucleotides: TGTGCCAGTAGTATACCATGGGACAGTCAGGAGTACATTCAGTACTTC.

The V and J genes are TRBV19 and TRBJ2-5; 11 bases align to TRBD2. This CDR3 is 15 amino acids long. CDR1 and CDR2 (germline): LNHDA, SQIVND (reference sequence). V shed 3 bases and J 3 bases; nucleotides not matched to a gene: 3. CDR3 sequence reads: CASSIVAGGEETQYF. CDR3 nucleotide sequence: TGTGCCAGTAGTATTGTAGCGGGGGGGGAAGAGACCCAGTACTTC.

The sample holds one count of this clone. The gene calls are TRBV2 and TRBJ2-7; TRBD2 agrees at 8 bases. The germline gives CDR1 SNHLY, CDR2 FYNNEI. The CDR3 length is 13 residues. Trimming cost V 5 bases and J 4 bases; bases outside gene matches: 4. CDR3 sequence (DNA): TGTGCCAGCAGTCTTGCGGGGGGTTACGAGCAGTACTTC. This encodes CASSLAGGYEQYF.

The CDR3, as DNA: TGTGCCAGCAGTGAAGGGACAGGGGGCAATTCACCCCTCCACTTT. Its protein product is CASSEGTGGNSPLHF. This chain connects TRBV6-1 to TRBJ1-6; 11 bases match TRBD1. The CDR3 extends over 15 amino acids. V lost 1 base and J lost 7; bases outside the gene matches: 0. Germline loops: CDR1 MNHNS, CDR2 SASEGT.

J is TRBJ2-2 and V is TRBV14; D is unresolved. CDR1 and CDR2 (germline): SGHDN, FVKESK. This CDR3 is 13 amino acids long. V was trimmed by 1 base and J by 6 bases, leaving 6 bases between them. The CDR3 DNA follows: TGTGCCAGCAGCCAAGTCCAGGCCGGGGAGCTGTTTTTT. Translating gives CASSQVQAGELFF. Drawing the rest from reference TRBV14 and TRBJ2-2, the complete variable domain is EAGVTQFPSHSVIEKGQTVTLRCDPISGHDNLYWYRRVMGKEIKFLLHFVKESKQDESGMPNNRFLAERTGGTYSTLKVQPAELEDSGVYFCASSQVQAGELFFGEGSRLTVL.

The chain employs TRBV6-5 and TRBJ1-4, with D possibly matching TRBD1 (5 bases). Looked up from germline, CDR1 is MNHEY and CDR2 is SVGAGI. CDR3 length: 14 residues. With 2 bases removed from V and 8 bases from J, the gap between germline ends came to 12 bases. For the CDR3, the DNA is TGTGCCAGCAGTTACGCGGGGCGAGGGGAAAAACTGTTTTTT. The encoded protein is CASSYAGRGEKLFF.

The CDR3 nucleotides read TGTGCCAGCAGTTTATTGGGATCTGGGCCTTCCTACAATGAGCAGTTCTTC. Its translation: CASSLLGSGPSYNEQFF. The chain has TRBV27 and TRBJ2-1; D unresolved. Trimming shortened V by 1 base and J by 1 base, and 14 bases separated the two germline ends. The CDR3 length is 17 residues. Germline V CDR1 and CDR2: MNHEY, SMNVEV (reference sequence).

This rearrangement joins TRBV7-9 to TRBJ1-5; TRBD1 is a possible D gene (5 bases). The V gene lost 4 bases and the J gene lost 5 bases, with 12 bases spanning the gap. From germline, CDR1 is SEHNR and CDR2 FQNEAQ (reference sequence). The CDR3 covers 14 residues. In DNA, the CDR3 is TGTGCCAGCAGCTCAGACCAGGGTTATCAGCCCCAGCATTTT. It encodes CASSSDQGYQPQHF.

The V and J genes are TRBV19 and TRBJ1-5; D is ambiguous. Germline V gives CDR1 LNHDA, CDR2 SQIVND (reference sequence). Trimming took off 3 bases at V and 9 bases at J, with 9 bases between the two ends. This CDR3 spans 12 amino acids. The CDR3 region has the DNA TGTGCCAGTAGTATGATCAGCGCGCCCCAGCATTTT. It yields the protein CASSMISAPQHF.

The CDR3 nucleotides read TGCGCCAGCAGCTCAGGGACAGTGGGAGATACGCAGTATTTT. It translates to CASSSGTVGDTQYF. The chain recombines TRBV5-1 with TRBJ2-3, with 7 bases lining up with TRBD1. Per germline, CDR1 SGHRS and CDR2 YFSETQ. This CDR3 comprises 14 residues. Unmatched junction bases numbered 6, after V lost 3 bases and J lost 5 bases.